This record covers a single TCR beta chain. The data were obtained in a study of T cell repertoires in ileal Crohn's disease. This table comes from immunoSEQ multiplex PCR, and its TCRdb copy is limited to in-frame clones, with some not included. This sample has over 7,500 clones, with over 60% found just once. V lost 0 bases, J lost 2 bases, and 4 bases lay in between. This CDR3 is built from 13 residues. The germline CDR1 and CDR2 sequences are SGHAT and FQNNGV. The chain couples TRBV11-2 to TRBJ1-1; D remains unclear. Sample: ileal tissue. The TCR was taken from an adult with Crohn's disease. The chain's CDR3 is CASSLEHNTEAFF. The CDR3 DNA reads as TGTGCCAGCAGCTTAGAACACAACACTGAAGCTTTCTTT.